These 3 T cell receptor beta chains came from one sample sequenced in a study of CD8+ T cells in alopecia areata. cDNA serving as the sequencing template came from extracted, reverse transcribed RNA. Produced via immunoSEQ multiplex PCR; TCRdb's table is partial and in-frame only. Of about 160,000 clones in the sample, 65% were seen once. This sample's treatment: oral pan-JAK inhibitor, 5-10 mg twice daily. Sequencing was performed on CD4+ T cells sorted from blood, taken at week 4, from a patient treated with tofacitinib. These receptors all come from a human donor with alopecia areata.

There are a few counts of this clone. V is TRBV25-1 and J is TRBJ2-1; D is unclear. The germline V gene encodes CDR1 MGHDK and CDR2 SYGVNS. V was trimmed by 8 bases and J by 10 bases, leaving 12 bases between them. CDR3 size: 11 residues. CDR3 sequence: CASGERWEQFF. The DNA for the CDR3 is TGTGCCAGCGGGGAACGTTGGGAGCAGTTCTTC.

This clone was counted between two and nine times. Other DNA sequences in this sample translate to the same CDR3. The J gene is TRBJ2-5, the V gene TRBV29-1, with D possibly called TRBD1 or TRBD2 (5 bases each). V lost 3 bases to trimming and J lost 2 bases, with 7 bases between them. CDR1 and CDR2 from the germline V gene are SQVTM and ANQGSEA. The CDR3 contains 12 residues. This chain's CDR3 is CSVEGVQETQYF. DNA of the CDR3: TGCAGCGTTGAGGGGGTTCAAGAGACCCAGTACTTC.

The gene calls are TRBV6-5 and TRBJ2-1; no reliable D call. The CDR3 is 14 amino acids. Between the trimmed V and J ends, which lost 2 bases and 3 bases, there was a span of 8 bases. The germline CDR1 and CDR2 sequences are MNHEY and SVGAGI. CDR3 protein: CASSYGQVYNEQFF. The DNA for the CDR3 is TGTGCCAGCAGTTACGGTCAGGTCTACAATGAGCAGTTCTTC.